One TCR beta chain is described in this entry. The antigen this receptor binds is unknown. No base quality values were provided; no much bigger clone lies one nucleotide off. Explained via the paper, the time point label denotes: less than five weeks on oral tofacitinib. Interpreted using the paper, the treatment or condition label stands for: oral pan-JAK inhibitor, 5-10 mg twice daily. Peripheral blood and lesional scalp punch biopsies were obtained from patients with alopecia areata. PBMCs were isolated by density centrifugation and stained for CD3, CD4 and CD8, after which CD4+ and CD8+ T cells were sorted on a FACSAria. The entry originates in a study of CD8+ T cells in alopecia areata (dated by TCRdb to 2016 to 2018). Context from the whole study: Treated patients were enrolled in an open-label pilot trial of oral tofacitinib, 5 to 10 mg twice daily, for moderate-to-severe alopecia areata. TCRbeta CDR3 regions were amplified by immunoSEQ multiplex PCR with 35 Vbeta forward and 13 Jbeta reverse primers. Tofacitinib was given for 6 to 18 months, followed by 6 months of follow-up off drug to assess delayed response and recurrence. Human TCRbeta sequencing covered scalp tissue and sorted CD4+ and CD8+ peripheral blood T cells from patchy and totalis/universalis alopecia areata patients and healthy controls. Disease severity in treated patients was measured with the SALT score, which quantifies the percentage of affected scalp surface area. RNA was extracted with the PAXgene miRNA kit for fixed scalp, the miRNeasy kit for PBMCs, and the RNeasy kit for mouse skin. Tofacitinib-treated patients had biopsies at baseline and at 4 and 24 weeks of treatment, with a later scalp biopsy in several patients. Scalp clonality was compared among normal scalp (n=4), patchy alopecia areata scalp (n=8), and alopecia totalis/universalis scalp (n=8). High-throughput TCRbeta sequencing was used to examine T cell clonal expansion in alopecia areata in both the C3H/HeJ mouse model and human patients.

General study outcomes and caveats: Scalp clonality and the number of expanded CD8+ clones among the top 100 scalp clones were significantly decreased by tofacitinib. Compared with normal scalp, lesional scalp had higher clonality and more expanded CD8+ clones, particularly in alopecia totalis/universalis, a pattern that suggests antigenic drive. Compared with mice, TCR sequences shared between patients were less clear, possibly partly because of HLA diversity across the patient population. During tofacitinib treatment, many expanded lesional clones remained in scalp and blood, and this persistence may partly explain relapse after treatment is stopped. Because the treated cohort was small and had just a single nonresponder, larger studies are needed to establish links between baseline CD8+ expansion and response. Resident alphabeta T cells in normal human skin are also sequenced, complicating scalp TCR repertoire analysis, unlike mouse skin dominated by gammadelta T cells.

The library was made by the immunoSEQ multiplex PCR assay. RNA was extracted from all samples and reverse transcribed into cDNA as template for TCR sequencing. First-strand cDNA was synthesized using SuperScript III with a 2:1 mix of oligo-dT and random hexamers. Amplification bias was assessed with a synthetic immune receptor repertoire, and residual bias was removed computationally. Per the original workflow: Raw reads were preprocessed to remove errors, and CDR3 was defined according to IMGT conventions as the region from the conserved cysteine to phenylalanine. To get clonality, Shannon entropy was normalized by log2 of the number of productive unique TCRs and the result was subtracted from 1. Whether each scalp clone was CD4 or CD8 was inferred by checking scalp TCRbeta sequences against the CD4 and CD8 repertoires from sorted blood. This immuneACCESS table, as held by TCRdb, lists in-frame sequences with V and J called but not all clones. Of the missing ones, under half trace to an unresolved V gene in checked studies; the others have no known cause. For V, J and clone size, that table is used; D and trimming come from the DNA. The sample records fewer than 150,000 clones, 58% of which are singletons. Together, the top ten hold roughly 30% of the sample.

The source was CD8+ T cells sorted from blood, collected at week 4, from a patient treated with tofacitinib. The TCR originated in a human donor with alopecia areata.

The CDR3 reads CASSWDQRGGNEQFF. The nucleotides are TGTGCCAGCAGTTGGGATCAGCGGGGGGGCAATGAGCAGTTCTTC. The chain employs TRBV27 and TRBJ2-1; the central 10 bases match TRBD2. CDR1 and CDR2 (MNHEY, SMNVEV) derive from the germline V gene (reference sequence). The CDR3, from cysteine to phenylalanine, totals 15 residues. Just CDR3 DNA is preserved here, 45 bases in frame from base 1. V ends up 4 bases short and J 6 bases short, with an unmatched junction base count of 6.